This TCR beta chain was retrieved from a study of blood T cell repertoires in COVID-19. The overall study: PBMCs, B-cell-depleted T cells, or T cells were the source of the cDNA or gDNA that made up the material.

Study processing details: For nucleated cells, counts were estimated from reference gene primer amplification. Data came from immunoSEQ multiplex PCR; TCRdb stores just in-frame clones and leaves some out. That table furnishes V, J and clone size, whereas the DNA furnished D and trimming. Here the sample spans some 210,000 clones, approximately 84% being singletons. Trimming took off 5 bases at V and 4 bases at J, with 12 bases between the two ends. The germline V gene encodes CDR1 SGHAT and CDR2 FQDESV (reference sequence). The CDR3 length is 13 residues. The chain recombines TRBV11-1 with TRBJ2-7; D possibly corresponds to TRBD1 (6 bases). The receptor comes from a woman between 65 and 79 years old with active or convalescent COVID-19. Specimen: peripheral blood. The CDR3 spells CASSPHRDYEQYF. CDR3 in DNA: TGTGCCAGCAGCCCACACAGGGATTACGAGCAGTACTTC. The whole variable domain, remainder taken from reference TRBV11-1 and TRBJ2-7, is EAEVAQSPRYKITEKSQAVAFWCDPISGHATLYWYRQILGQGPELLVQFQDESVVDDSQLPKDRFSAERLKGVDSTLKIQPAELGDSAMYLCASSPHRDYEQYFGPGTRLTVT.